The 32 T cell receptor delta chains given below trace back to one sample, sequenced in a study of gamma delta lymphoproliferative disorders and STAT genes. TCRdb fed the multiplex PCR reads to CATT. This sample has about 3,100 delta-chain clones, with around 1.2% found just once. Genomic DNA from isolated PBMCs served as the sequencing template. Material: blood. The receptor set was obtained from a human donor in good health.

Details on this clone: A read error likely explains why the TCRdb protein, taken from a much larger clone, differs from this DNA's translation at residue 10; the protein shown is translated from the DNA. The J gene is TRDJ1, the V gene TRDV2; D possibly corresponds to TRDD3 (6 bases). From germline, CDR1 is GEAIGNYY and CDR2 EKD. This CDR3 is 17 amino acids long. Between the trimmed V and J ends, which lost 3 bases and 0 bases, there was a span of 19 bases. In DNA, the CDR3 is TGTGCCTGTGACGCCCTTAGTACTGGGAAACACACCGATAAACTCATCTTT. It specifies CACDALSTGKHTDKLIF.

About this clone itself: The mismatch at residue 11 between this DNA's translation and the TCRdb protein of a much larger clone likely reflects a read error; the protein shown is translated from the DNA. This chain uses TRDV2 with TRDJ1; TRDD3 aligns across 7 bases. The CDR3 is 18 amino acids. Trimming at V came to 3 bases and at J to 0 bases, leaving 15 bases not matched to a gene. Germline CDR1 and CDR2: GEAIGNYY and EKD. The CDR3 is CACDPVLGNMKYTDKLIF. Written as DNA, the CDR3 is TGTGCCTGTGACCCCGTACTGGGGAACATGAAGTACACCGATAAACTCATCTTT.

Concerning this clone: With only one base between it and a far larger clone, this is likely a read error. At the DNA level, this CDR3 is encoded by other sequences in the same sample as well. The J gene is TRDJ1, the V gene TRDV1; 13 nucleotides align to TRDD3. After removal of 1 base from V and 4 bases from J, the junction contained 18 bases not matched to a gene. The CDR3 covers 21 residues. Germline V gene sequence: CDR1 TSWWSYY, CDR2 QGS. The CDR3 is CALGERATKEDWGIRDDKLIF. CDR3 sequence (DNA): TGTGCTCTTGGGGAACGGGCCACAAAGGAGGACTGGGGGATACGGGACGATAAACTCATCTTT.

CDR3 DNA sequence: TGTGCCTGTGATGTACTGGGGGATATCGTGGCAGCACAACTCTTCTTT. This sequence encodes CACDVLGDIVAAQLFF. This sequence joins TRDV2 and TRDJ2; 11 positions match TRDD3. The CDR3 has 16 amino acids. The germline V gene encodes CDR1 GEAIGNYY and CDR2 EKD. The V gene end was trimmed by 4 bases and the J gene end by 6 bases; junction bases not matched to a gene: 9.

This clone showed up many times. This likely came from a read error, as a far larger clone is one base away. The chain carries TRDV2 and TRDJ1, with 9 bases fitting TRDD3. CDR1 and CDR2 (germline): GEAIGNYY, EKD. The CDR3 totals 16 residues. The trim removed 3 bases at V and 0 bases at J, leaving 7 bases unmatched. The CDR3 coding sequence is TGTGCCTGTGACGACCTACTGGGGGAGTACACCGATAAACTCATCTTT. Protein sequence: CACDDLLGEYTDKLIF.

By sample share, this clone is large. The identical CDR3 is also encoded by other nucleotide sequences in the sample. This sequence joins TRDV2 and TRDJ1; TRDD3 matches at 11 bases. CDR3 length: 16 residues. V dropped 4 bases and J dropped 8; count of bases not matched to a gene: 14. The germline gives CDR1 GEAIGNYY, CDR2 EKD. DNA for the CDR3: TGTGCCTGTGATCGTGTCGGTGGGGGATACGCGTCAAAACTCATCTTT. Encoded protein: CACDRVGGGYASKLIF.

This clone was picked up a small number of times. The chain is built from TRDV2 and TRDJ3; TRDD3 might be the D (6 bases). Trimming stripped 3 bases from V and 9 bases from J, with 20 bases between. The CDR3 totals 17 residues. Germline CDR1 GEAIGNYY, CDR2 EKD. This CDR3 is CACDPVGGTRSTRQMFF. The DNA of the CDR3 is TGTGCCTGTGACCCCGTGGGGGGGACCCGGAGCACCCGACAGATGTTTTTC.

This clone has a handful of counts. The protein TCRdb lists belongs to a much larger clone and differs from this DNA's translation at residues 3 and 4, which points to a read error; the protein shown is made from the DNA. V and J are TRDV2 and TRDJ1; TRDD3 aligns across 9 bases. The CDR3 runs 17 residues. The trim removed 9 bases at V and 0 bases at J, leaving 16 bases unmatched. Germline loops: CDR1 GEAIGNYY, CDR2 EKD. This chain's CDR3 is CARNALSTGGHTDKLIF. Written as DNA, the CDR3 is TGTGCCCGTAACGCCCTTAGTACTGGGGGACACACCGATAAACTCATCTTT.

This clone was recorded a few times. TCRdb records a much larger clone's protein for this DNA, with a difference at residue 10 that likely arises from a read error; the protein given is the translation of the DNA. The rearrangement links TRDV2 to TRDJ1; 7 nucleotides line up with TRDD3. Germline assignment: CDR1 GEAIGNYY and CDR2 EKD. Trimming at V came to 0 bases and at J to 4 bases, leaving 16 bases not matched to a gene. There are 18 residues in the CDR3. The CDR3 DNA follows: TGTGCCTGTGACACCGTCGTGGGCTGGAGGATACGAAGCGATAAACTCATCTTT. Translating it yields CACDTVVGWRIRSDKLIF.

This clone was detected only a few times. A far larger clone is a single base away, which makes a read error likely. The CDR3 nucleotides read TGTGCCTGTGACACGATCCCACTGGGGGATACTAGGGCCTCTTCCTGGGACACCCGACAGATGTTTTTC. Protein product: CACDTIPLGDTRASSWDTRQMFF. This chain uses TRDV2 with TRDJ3; 12 positions match TRDD3. With V trimmed by 1 base and J by 1 base, 16 bases remained unmatched. The CDR3 loop spans 23 amino acids. CDR1 GEAIGNYY and CDR2 EKD come from the germline V gene.

A word on this clone: With a far larger clone one base away, a read error is the likely cause. Other DNA variants within this sample encode the same CDR3. The J gene is TRDJ3, the V gene TRDV2, with a possible D match to TRDD3 (6 bases). The germline V gene has CDR1 GEAIGNYY and CDR2 EKD. The CDR3 runs 18 residues. CDR3 sequence (DNA): TGTGCCTGTGACCCCGCGGGGGGAAGGTCCTGGGACACCCGGCAGATGTTTTTC. Protein product: CACDPAGGRSWDTRQMFF.

With respect to this clone: TCRdb assigns this DNA the protein of a much larger clone, which departs from its translation at residue 3; this likely reflects a read error, and the protein shown comes from translating the DNA. This rearrangement joins TRDV2 to TRDJ1, with 8 nucleotides matching TRDD3. CDR1 is GEAIGNYY and CDR2 is EKD in the germline V gene. The CDR3 length is 15 residues. J gave up 0 bases and V 9 bases, and 11 bases lay outside the gene matches. The CDR3 is CAGAWGILYTDKLIF. The CDR3 DNA is TGTGCCGGTGCGTGGGGGATTCTTTACACCGATAAACTCATCTTT.

This clone was counted only a few times. A far larger clone is one nucleotide away, so this likely arose from a read error. This sample also contains other DNA sequences that code for the same CDR3. No V gene was called here, but the J gene is TRDJ1; TRDD3 is the table's D call and was not checked against the DNA. The CDR3 runs to 20 residues. DNA of the CDR3: TGTGCCTCCCCAGGGTGGATCCCGCCTAAGGATTTTCTATCTACCGATAAACTCATCTTT. Translating gives CASPGWIPPKDFLSTDKLIF.

This clone occurred a few times. A far larger clone differs by one base, so this is likely a read error. The same CDR3 is also encoded by other DNA sequences in this sample. The rearrangement uses TRDV2 and TRDJ1, with 8 bases matching TRDD3. This CDR3 is 18 amino acids long. With 0 bases clipped from V and 0 bases from J, the junction kept 11 bases outside the gene matches. The V gene's germline CDR1 is GEAIGNYY and CDR2 EKD. The DNA for the CDR3 is TGTGCCTGTGACACCGTAGGCGGGGGATATGTGGACACCGATAAACTCATCTTT. This sequence encodes CACDTVGGGYVDTDKLIF.

This clone came up a few times. TCRdb's listed protein matches a much larger clone and diverges from this DNA's translation at residue 14, likely through a read error; the protein shown comes from the DNA. V and J are TRDV1 and TRDJ3; a possible D gene is TRDD3 (8 bases). Germline V gene data show CDR1 as TSWWSYY and CDR2 as QGS. There are 21 residues in the CDR3. The ends were cut back, 4 bases at V and 5 bases at J, with 27 bases in the middle. The CDR3 DNA reads as TGTGCTCTTGGGGCCTATTCCTACCTGGGGGACGATTCCCGGGACACCCGACAGATGTTTTTC. Translating it yields CALGAYSYLGDDSRDTRQMFF.

This clone ranks as large. The CDR3 is CALGELYWRGTDKLIF. The CDR3, as DNA: TGTGCTCTTGGGGAACTATACTGGCGGGGGACCGATAAACTCATCTTT. The chain combines TRDV1 with TRDJ1, with D possibly being TRDD3 (5 bases). Matching the DNA to germline supplied the J gene, which TCRdb does not give. The CDR3 covers 16 residues. V dropped 0 bases and J dropped 2 bases, with 13 bases sitting between them. The germline gives CDR1 TSWWSYY, CDR2 QGS.

In its sample, this clone was seen a few times. With a far larger clone one base away, a read error is the likely cause. V is TRDV2 and J is TRDJ3; perhaps TRDD3 as D (5 bases). The length of the CDR3 is 22 residues. The germline V gene has CDR1 GEAIGNYY and CDR2 EKD. V was shortened by 3 bases and J by 3 bases, with 29 bases between the two germline ends. The DNA for the CDR3 is TGTGCCTGTGACCCAACCTTGGGGTTGGCTGGCGATTACTTCTGGGACACCCGACAGATGTTTTTC. It codes for CACDPTLGLAGDYFWDTRQMFF.

This clone has a handful of counts. This likely stems from a read error, as it lies one base from a far larger clone. Other DNA sequences from this sample encode an identical CDR3 as well. The chain is built from TRDV2 and TRDJ1; 9 nucleotides align to TRDD3. There are 17 residues in the CDR3. J lost 1 base, V lost 3 bases, and 11 bases had no gene match. Germline values: CDR1 GEAIGNYY, CDR2 EKD. The CDR3 DNA sequence: TGTGCCTGTGACGCTTTACTGGGGGACCCAGGCACCGATAAACTCATCTTT. Its protein product is CACDALLGDPGTDKLIF.

This clone was seen many times. This likely traces to a read error, being one base from a far larger clone. This rearrangement joins TRDV2 to TRDJ1; 7 bases match TRDD3. The germline CDR1 and CDR2 sequences are GEAIGNYY and EKD. This CDR3 is built from 15 residues. The V and J ends lost 0 bases and 9 bases, in that order; junction bases with no gene match: 12. The CDR3 sequence is CACDTLGAPWEQLIF. The CDR3, as DNA: TGTGCCTGTGACACCCTGGGGGCTCCATGGGAACAACTCATCTTT.

A word on this clone: Since a far larger clone is one base different, this is likely a read error. At the DNA level, this CDR3 is encoded by other sequences in the same sample as well. This sequence joins TRDV2 and TRDJ1; TRDD3 aligns across 12 bases. Germline-derived CDR1 and CDR2 are GEAIGNYY and EKD. The CDR3 is 16 amino acids. This chain's CDR3 is CACDALLGDTTDKLIF. CDR3 coding DNA: TGCGCCTGTGACGCTTTACTGGGGGATACCACCGATAAACTCATCTTT.

This clone was seen a handful of times. A read error likely explains why the TCRdb protein, taken from a much larger clone, differs from this DNA's translation at residue 4; the protein shown is translated from the DNA. The gene calls are TRDV2 and TRDJ1; 8 positions agree with TRDD3. The germline V gene has CDR1 GEAIGNYY and CDR2 EKD. V dropped 5 bases and J dropped 4; count of bases not matched to a gene: 8. The CDR3 is 14 amino acids. The CDR3 nucleotides are TGTGCCTGTGGCGGACTGGGGGCCTACGATAAACTCATCTTT. Amino acids: CACGGLGAYDKLIF.

As regards this clone: A far larger clone is a single base away, which makes a read error likely. This sample also contains other DNA sequences that code for the same CDR3. V gene TRDV2 combines with J gene TRDJ1; D gene unclear. Per the germline V gene, CDR1 is GEAIGNYY and CDR2 is EKD. This CDR3 comprises 17 residues. The CDR3 coding sequence is TGTGCCTGTGACACCGTAGGGAGTACCGGGGCCACCGATAAACTTATCTTT. It specifies CACDTVGSTGATDKLIF.

With respect to this clone: The protein TCRdb gives is from a much larger clone and does not agree with this DNA's translation at residue 4, likely a read error; the protein shown here comes from the DNA. The V and J genes are TRDV2 and TRDJ1, with D hard to call. CDR3 length: 15 amino acids. V shed 6 bases and J shed 3 bases, with 19 bases lying between them. The germline gives CDR1 GEAIGNYY, CDR2 EKD. The CDR3 DNA reads TGTGCCTGTAACAGCCTGGTCTTAAGGGCCGATAAACTCATCTTT. Amino acid sequence: CACNSLVLRADKLIF.

This clone was counted only a few times. This likely traces to a read error, being one base from a far larger clone. The sample contains more than one DNA sequence encoding this CDR3. J is TRDJ1 and V is TRDV2, with 11 bases matching TRDD3. CDR3 length equals 19 residues. Germline-derived CDR1 and CDR2 are GEAIGNYY and EKD. CDR3 residues: CACDTVSGGYAGSTDKLIF. The CDR3 region has the DNA TGTGCCTGTGACACCGTCAGTGGGGGATACGCAGGTTCCACCGATAAGCTCATCTTT.

This clone has a handful of counts. A far more abundant clone sits one base away, making this likely a read error. Other nucleotide sequences from this sample produce the same CDR3. The genes are TRDV2 and TRDJ3; D is undetermined. Between the trimmed V and J ends, which lost 3 bases and 0 bases, there was a span of 26 bases. The CDR3 sequence is 22 residues long. Germline assignment: CDR1 GEAIGNYY and CDR2 EKD. The CDR3 DNA reads TGTGCCTGTGACCCAACCTTAGGGTTGGCTGGCGATTACTCCTGGGACACCCGACAGATGTTTTTC. The encoded protein is CACDPTLGLAGDYSWDTRQMFF.

Remarks on this clone: The TCRdb protein comes from a much larger clone and disagrees with this DNA's translation at residue 11, likely due to a read error; the protein given here is derived from the DNA. The genes are TRDV2 and TRDJ1; 9 bases map to TRDD3. This CDR3 comprises 18 residues. Germline CDR1 reads GEAIGNYY; CDR2 reads EKD. J was trimmed by 0 bases and V by 0 bases; bases with no gene match: 10. CDR3 DNA sequence: TGTGCCTGTGACACCGTAGGCGGGGGATACATGGACACCGATAAACTCATCTTT. Protein product: CACDTVGGGYMDTDKLIF.

This clone was seen only a few times. V and J are TRDV2 and TRDJ1; 10 nucleotides line up with TRDD3. The length of the CDR3 is 18 residues. CDR1 GEAIGNYY and CDR2 EKD come from the germline V gene. Trimming cost V 0 bases and J 0 bases; bases outside gene matches: 9. The CDR3 DNA reads TGTGCCTGTGACACCCTACTGGGGGATCCGAGAGACACCGATAAACTCATCTTT. This translates into CACDTLLGDPRDTDKLIF.

This clone occurred a few times. This DNA's translation and the protein TCRdb lists, from a much larger clone, do not match at residue 14, likely due to a read error; the protein shown is translated from the DNA. The CDR3 is CACDTLVGLSSYTGKLIF. The CDR3, as DNA: TGTGCCTGTGACACCTTAGTGGGCCTGAGCTCATACACCGGTAAACTCATCTTT. This sequence joins TRDV2 and TRDJ1; no clear D. The CDR3 is made up of 18 amino acids. Looked up from germline, CDR1 is GEAIGNYY and CDR2 is EKD.

For this clone: This DNA's translation and the protein TCRdb lists, from a much larger clone, do not match at residue 7, likely due to a read error; the protein shown is translated from the DNA. The V gene is TRDV2, the J gene TRDJ1; D is unresolved. This CDR3 spans 15 amino acids. V shed 2 bases and J shed 1 base, with 13 bases lying between them. Looked up from germline, CDR1 is GEAIGNYY and CDR2 is EKD. Here the CDR3 reads CACDSLVILTDKLIF. The CDR3 region has the DNA TGTGCCTGTGACAGCCTGGTGATTCTCACCGATAAACTCATCTTT.

This clone was observed a handful of times. TCRdb records a much larger clone's protein for this DNA, with a difference at residue 10 that likely arises from a read error; the protein given is the translation of the DNA. The rearrangement uses TRAV29/DV5 and TRDJ1; D is perhaps TRDD3 (6 bases). The CDR3 is 16 residues long. Germline-derived CDR1 and CDR2 are NSMFDY and ISSIKDK. Trimming removed 4 bases from V and 3 bases from J, with 22 bases in between. This chain's CDR3 is CAADPKSGDVPDKLIF. The CDR3 bases are TGTGCAGCAGATCCCAAGTCTGGGGATGTCCCCGATAAACTCATCTTT.

This chain links TRDV2 with TRDJ1, with 11 bases lining up with TRDD3. CDR1 and CDR2 from the germline V gene are GEAIGNYY and EKD. This CDR3 has 14 amino acids. CDR3 in amino acids: CAGGYAGQTDKLIF. As DNA, the CDR3 is TGTGCTGGGGGATACGCGGGGCAGACCGATAAACTCATCTTT.

About this clone itself: The protein TCRdb lists belongs to a much larger clone and differs from this DNA's translation at residue 3, which points to a read error; the protein shown is made from the DNA. This chain connects TRDV2 to TRDJ3; TRDD3 aligns across 9 bases. Per the germline V gene, CDR1 is GEAIGNYY and CDR2 is EKD. CDR3 length: 20 residues. CDR3 sequence: CAYDPVLGDTGSWDTRQMFF. CDR3 nucleotide sequence: TGTGCCTATGACCCCGTACTGGGGGACACCGGATCCTGGGACACCCGACAGATGTTTTTC.